These 14 T cell receptor beta chains share one sample of origin, sequenced in a study of neurological immune-mediated disorders. TCRdb redid the calling of the 5' RACE reads with MiXCR, one entry per CDR3 protein. The data contain tens of thousands of distinct CDR3 sequences, less than 15% of them singletons. What was sequenced was PBMCs. These receptors were obtained from a woman aged 45 to 65 in good health.

This clonotype has at least ten counts. The rearrangement links TRBV29-1 to TRBJ2-5; 7 bases agree with TRBD2. The CDR3 sequence is 14 residues long. CDR1 and CDR2 (germline): SQVTM, ANQGSEA. Unmatched junction bases numbered 7, after V lost 2 bases and J lost 4 bases. The CDR3 region has the DNA TGCAGCGTTGAACGTGGAGGGAGGGGAGAGACCCAGTACTTC. This translates into CSVERGGRGETQYF.

This clonotype was observed many times. This chain joins TRBV15 and TRBJ2-5, with no clear D. CDR3 size: 14 residues. Per germline, CDR1 LNHNV and CDR2 YYDKDF (reference sequence). The V end lost 0 bases, the J end lost 7 bases, and 12 bases lay between the germline ends. CDR3 region: CATSRDAAVGTQYF. CDR3 bases: TGTGCCACCAGCAGAGATGCGGCAGTGGGGACCCAGTACTTC.

There are many counts of this clonotype. The chain uses TRBV7-2 and TRBJ2-3; D remains unclear. V was shortened by 5 bases and J by 1 base, with 7 bases between the two germline ends. Per germline, CDR1 SGHTA and CDR2 FQGNSA. The CDR3 runs 13 residues. The CDR3 protein is CASSPTGTDTQYF. The CDR3 DNA reads as TGTGCCAGCAGCCCTACAGGCACAGATACGCAGTATTTT.

This clonotype was recorded many times. The V gene is TRBV20-1, the J gene TRBJ1-1, with a tentative D call TRBD1 (5 bases). Trimming stripped 6 bases from V and 3 bases from J, with 17 bases between. Germline V gene sequence: CDR1 DFQATT, CDR2 SNEGSKA (reference sequence). The CDR3 is 14 amino acids. The CDR3 region is CSALLAGGYTEAFF. DNA of the CDR3: TGCAGTGCGCTTCTCGCTGGGGGTTACACTGAAGCTTTCTTT.

This clonotype was picked up many times. The V call is TRBV10-3, the J call TRBJ2-1; no firm D call. Germline V gene data show CDR1 as ENHRY and CDR2 as SYGVKD. CDR3 length: 15 residues. V gave up 2 bases and J gave up 1 base, with 9 bases separating them. As DNA, the CDR3 is TGTGCCATCAGTGAGAGAAGTTTATCCTACAATGAGCAGTTCTTC. This sequence encodes CAISERSLSYNEQFF.

The rearrangement uses TRBV7-2 and TRBJ2-4, with 7 bases that match TRBD2. This CDR3 has 17 amino acids. The V segment lost 5 bases and the J segment 2 bases; nucleotides outside the gene matches: 12. Looked up from germline, CDR1 is SGHTA and CDR2 is FQGNSA. Here the CDR3 DNA reads TGTGCCAGCAGCCTCCCCAAGCGGGATGAGTCCAAAAACATTCAGTACTTC. This gives the protein CASSLPKRDESKNIQYF.

At least ten counts were recorded for this clonotype. The gene calls are TRBV9 and TRBJ1-6; TRBD1 aligns across 8 bases. CDR1 and CDR2 (germline): SGDLS, YYNGEE. V was clipped by 0 bases and J by 9 bases; unmatched bases: 2. The CDR3 loop spans 14 amino acids. The CDR3 sequence: CASSVAGQVSPLHF. In DNA form, the CDR3 reads TGTGCCAGCAGCGTAGCGGGACAGGTTTCACCCCTCCACTTT.

The table lists this clonotype with many counts. V is TRBV20-1 and J is TRBJ2-2, with 12 positions matching TRBD2. The J segment lost 6 bases and the V segment lost 0 bases, leaving 8 bases of the junction unmatched. CDR1 is DFQATT, CDR2 SNEGSKA, per germline (reference sequence). This CDR3 contains 17 residues. The CDR3 DNA follows: TGCAGTGCTAGAGATAGAGGACTAGCGGGAATTGCCGGGGAGCTGTTTTTT. The encoded protein is CSARDRGLAGIAGELFF.

In this sample, this clonotype turned up many times. V is TRBV12-3 or TRBV12-4 and J is TRBJ1-2, with D possibly TRBD1 on 5 matching bases. CDR3 length: 15 amino acids. With 6 bases removed from V and 4 bases from J, the gap between germline ends came to 18 bases. DNA for the CDR3: TGTGCCAGCAGACTCCAGGGTGAGAGGTTCTATGGCTACACCTTC. This sequence encodes CASRLQGERFYGYTF.

This clonotype was found many times. CDR3: CASSLVGSGQSGEQFF. CDR3 coding DNA: TGCGCCAGCAGCTTGGTAGGTAGCGGCCAGTCGGGGGAGCAGTTCTTC. The chain recombines TRBV5-1 with TRBJ2-1, with a tentative D call TRBD2 (6 bases). CDR1 and CDR2 from the germline V gene are SGHRS and YFSETQ. There are 16 residues in the CDR3. The V and J ends lost 0 bases and 10 bases respectively, with 20 bases between them.

This clonotype was found many times. The chain joins TRBV7-3 to TRBJ2-1; D call uncertain. CDR3 length: 14 amino acids. CDR1 is SGHTA and CDR2 is FQGTGA in the germline V gene. The ends were cut back, 5 bases at V and 0 bases at J, with 8 bases in the middle. CDR3 DNA: TGTGCCAGCAGCACCGGAAACTCCTACAATGAGCAGTTCTTC. It encodes CASSTGNSYNEQFF. Looking up the rest from reference TRBV7-3 and TRBJ2-1 gives the full variable domain: GAGVSQTPSNKVTEKGKYVELRCDPISGHTALYWYRQSLGQGPEFLIYFQGTGAADDSGLPNDRFFAVRPEGSVSTLKIQRTERGDSAVYLCASSTGNSYNEQFFGPGTRLTVL.

The J gene is TRBJ2-7, the V gene TRBV6-5; D might be TRBD2 (5 bases). Germline V gene lookup returns CDR1 MNHEY and CDR2 SVGAGI. The CDR3 consists of 15 residues. The CDR3 bases are TGTGTCAACAGTTACTCGTGGACTCCAATCGACGAGCAGTACTTC. Amino acid sequence: CVNSYSWTPIDEQYF.

V is TRBV10-2 and J is TRBJ2-3; no firm D call. Between the trimmed V and J ends, which lost 3 bases and 2 bases, there was a span of 9 bases. CDR3 length: 14 residues. Germline lookup yields CDR1 WSHSY and CDR2 SAAADI. This CDR3 reads CASSDVGSTDTQYF. The CDR3 nucleotides read TGCGCCAGCAGTGATGTAGGGTCCACAGATACGCAGTATTTT.

This sequence joins TRBV7-6 and TRBJ2-3, with D perhaps being TRBD1 or TRBD2 (5 bases each). From germline, CDR1 is SGHVS and CDR2 FNYEAQ. The CDR3 runs 15 residues. Trimming took 1 base from V and 2 from J, leaving 10 bases between them. This CDR3 is CASSLVVGATDTQYF. Here the CDR3 DNA reads TGTGCCAGCAGCTTAGTGGTCGGGGCCACAGATACGCAGTATTTT.